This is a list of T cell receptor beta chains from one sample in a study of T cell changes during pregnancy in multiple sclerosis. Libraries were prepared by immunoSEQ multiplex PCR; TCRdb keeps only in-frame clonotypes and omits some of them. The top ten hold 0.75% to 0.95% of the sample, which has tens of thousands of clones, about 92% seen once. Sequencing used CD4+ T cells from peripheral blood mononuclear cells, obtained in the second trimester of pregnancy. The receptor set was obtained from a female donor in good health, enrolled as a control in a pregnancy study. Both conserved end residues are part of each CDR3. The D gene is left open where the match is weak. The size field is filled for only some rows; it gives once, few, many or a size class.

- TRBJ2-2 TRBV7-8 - TGTGCCAGCACCGGAACCGGGACACTTAACACCGGGGAGCTGTTTTTT CASTGTGTLNTGELFF
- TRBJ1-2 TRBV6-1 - TGTGCCAGCGGAGGCCGTCTGTACTATGGCTACACCTTC CASGGRLYYGYTF
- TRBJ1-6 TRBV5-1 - TGCGCCAGCAGCTTGGAGGGGGTGAGGTCACCCCTCCACTTT CASSLEGVRSPLHF
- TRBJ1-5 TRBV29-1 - TGCAGCGTCCAGGGAATCGGTCAGCCCCAGCATTTT CSVQGIGQPQHF
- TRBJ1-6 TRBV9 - TGTGCCAGCAGCGCCTCGGGACTCCCTAATTCACCCCTCCACTTT CASSASGLPNSPLHF
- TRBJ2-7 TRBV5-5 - TGTGCCAGCAGCCCGGACTCAGGCTCCTACGAGCAGTACTTC CASSPDSGSYEQYF
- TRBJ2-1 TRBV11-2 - TGTGCCAGCAGCTTAGTCGTGATTCGGACTACGAGCTCCTACAATGAGCAGTTCTTC CASSLVVIRTTSSYNEQFF
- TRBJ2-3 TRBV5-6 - TGTGCCAGCAGCTTTGACAGACCCCCTGATGATACGCAGTATTTT CASSFDRPPDDTQYF
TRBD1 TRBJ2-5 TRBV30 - TGTGCCTGGAAGCCGGGACAGGGGGCATGGGAGACCCAGTACTTC CAWKPGQGAWETQYF
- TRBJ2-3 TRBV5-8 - TGTGCCAGCAGCCTGACCCCCCCAGGGGATACGCAGTATTTT CASSLTPPGDTQYF
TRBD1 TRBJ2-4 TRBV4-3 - TGCGCCAGCAGCCAAGAAGACCCCTATGGGACAGGGGCTGGCATTCAGTACTTC CASSQEDPYGTGAGIQYF
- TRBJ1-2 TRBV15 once TGTGCCACCAGCAGTGACAGATCCCCCGGGGGCTACACCTTC CATSSDRSPGGYTF
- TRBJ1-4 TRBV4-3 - TGCGCCAGCAGCCAGAGGTTGTGGGAAAAACTGTTTTTT CASSQRLWEKLFF
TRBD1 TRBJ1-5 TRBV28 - TGTGCCAGCAGTTCCGACAGGGCAAGCGGCAATCAGCCCCAGCATTTT CASSSDRASGNQPQHF
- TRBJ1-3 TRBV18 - TGTGCCAGCTCACCGACAGACTCTGGAAACACCATATATTTT CASSPTDSGNTIYF
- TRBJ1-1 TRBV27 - TGTGCCAGCAGTTTGGACTTGGGGAACACTGAAGCTTTCTTT CASSLDLGNTEAFF
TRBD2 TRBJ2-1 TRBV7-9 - TGTGCCAGCAGCCCTAAGGAGAGGCGGGGGGACAATGAGCAGTTCTTC CASSPKERRGDNEQFF
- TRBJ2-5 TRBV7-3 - TGTGCCAGCAGCTTAGATGGGGGCCGGGGGGCCCAGTACTTC CASSLDGGRGAQYF
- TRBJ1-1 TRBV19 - TGTGCCAGTAGTATAGGGATTGGGACTTTGAACACTGAAGCTTTCTTT CASSIGIGTLNTEAFF
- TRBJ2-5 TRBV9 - TGTGCCAGCAGCGTAGCTAACGGAGACGGGACCCAGTACTTC CASSVANGDGTQYF
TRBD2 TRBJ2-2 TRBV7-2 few TGTGCCAGCAGCCGGACTAGCGGGGCTAACACCGGGGAGCTGTTTTTT CASSRTSGANTGELFF
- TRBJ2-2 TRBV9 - TGTGCCAGCAGCGTAACACCTCTAACTAGTTCTACCGGGGAGCTGTTTTTT CASSVTPLTSSTGELFF
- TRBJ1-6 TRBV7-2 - TGTGCCAGCAGCTTAGGGCTGGGGGCGGGTTCACCCCTCCACTTT CASSLGLGAGSPLHF
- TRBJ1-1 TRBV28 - TGTGCCACCTATAAGGGGTCACAGAGAGCTTTCTTT CATYKGSQRAFF
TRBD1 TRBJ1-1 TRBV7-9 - TGTGCCAGCAGCCTATCGACAGGGCGCACTGAAGCTTTCTTT CASSLSTGRTEAFF
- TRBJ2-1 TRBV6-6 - TGTGCCAGCAGTTACACGGGAAGCGGGTACAATGAGCAGTTCTTC CASSYTGSGYNEQFF
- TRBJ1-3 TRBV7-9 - TGTGCCAGCAGCTTAACAGTCAGCTCTGGAAACACCATATATTTT CASSLTVSSGNTIYF
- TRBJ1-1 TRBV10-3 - TGTGCCATCGGTTGGCAGGGGCTTAACACTGAAGCTTTCTTT CAIGWQGLNTEAFF
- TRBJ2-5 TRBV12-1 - TGTGCCAGCACTAGACGTTTAGCGGGGGGCGGAGAGACCCAGTACTTC CASTRRLAGGGETQYF
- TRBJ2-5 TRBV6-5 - TGTGCCAGCAGTAACGCGGGGGCGTCCTTGGAGACCCAGTACTTC CASSNAGASLETQYF
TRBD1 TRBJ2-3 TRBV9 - TGTGCCAGCAGCGTAGATCGAGGGGGCGCAGCAGATACGCAGTATTTT CASSVDRGGAADTQYF
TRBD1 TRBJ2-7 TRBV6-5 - TGTGCCAGCAGTTTCGGGACAGGGGCCTACGAGCAGTACTTC CASSFGTGAYEQYF
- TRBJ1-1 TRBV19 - TGTGCCAGCATACAGGGTACCACTGAAGCTTTCTTT CASIQGTTEAFF
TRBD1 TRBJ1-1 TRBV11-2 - TGTGCCAGCAGCTTAGCCCCGGACAGGGGGGGCATTGAAGCTTTCTTT CASSLAPDRGGIEAFF
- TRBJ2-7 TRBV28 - TGTGCCAGCATGCAGGGCTTTCCCCTACCCTTTTACGAGCAGTACTTC CASMQGFPLPFYEQYF
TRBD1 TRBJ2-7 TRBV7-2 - TGTGCCAGCAGCTTAGCGCCGGGACAGGGATACGAGCAGTACTTC CASSLAPGQGYEQYF
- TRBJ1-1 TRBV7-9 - TGTGCCAGCAGCTTAGAGGTGGCGGTGAACACTGAAGCTTTCTTT CASSLEVAVNTEAFF
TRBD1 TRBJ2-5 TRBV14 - TGTGCCAGCAGCGTCAGGACAGGCCAAGAGACCCAGTACTTC CASSVRTGQETQYF
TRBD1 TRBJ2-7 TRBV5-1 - TGCGCCAGCAGCTCAGGGACAGGGTCCTACGAGCAGTACTTC CASSSGTGSYEQYF
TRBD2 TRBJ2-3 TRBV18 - TGTGCCAGCACACAGGGACTAGCGGGCGGCAGCACAGATACGCAGTATTTT CASTQGLAGGSTDTQYF
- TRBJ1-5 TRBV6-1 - TGTGCCAGCAGCCTAGACAGTAATCAGCCCCAGCATTTT CASSLDSNQPQHF
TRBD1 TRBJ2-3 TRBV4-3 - TGCGCCAGCAGCCAAGAGACTTCAGGGGGCGGATCAGATACGCAGTATTTT CASSQETSGGGSDTQYF
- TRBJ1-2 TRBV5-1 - TGCGCCAGCAGCTGGGGCCCAGGGTCCTCCTATGGCTACACCTTC CASSWGPGSSYGYTF
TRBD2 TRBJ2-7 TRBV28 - TGTGCCAGCAGTCTTAGCGGGAGAGATGGCGAGCAGTACTTC CASSLSGRDGEQYF
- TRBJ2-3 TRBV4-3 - TGCGCCAGCAGCCAAGGGGCCTCGACAGATACGCAGTATTTT CASSQGASTDTQYF
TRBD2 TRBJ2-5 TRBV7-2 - TGTGCCAGCAGCTTAGTAGGGACTAGCGGCCAAGAGACCCAGTACTTC CASSLVGTSGQETQYF
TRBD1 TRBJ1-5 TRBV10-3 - TGTGCCACCCAGGACAGGGTAAGCAATCAGCCCCAGCATTTT CATQDRVSNQPQHF
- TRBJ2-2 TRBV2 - TGTGCCAGCAGTTCGGACACAGCGAACACCGGGGAGCTGTTTTTT CASSSDTANTGELFF
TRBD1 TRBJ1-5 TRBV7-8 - TGTGCCAGCAGCTACAGGGGGAATCAGCCCCAGCATTTT CASSYRGNQPQHF
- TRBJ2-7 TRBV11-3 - TGTGCCAGCAGTCTTAGCCAAGGGGTACGGTTTCAGCAGTACTTC CASSLSQGVRFQQYF
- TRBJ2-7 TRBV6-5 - TGTGCCAGCAGTTACTCGCCGGACTTCCCCCCCTACGAGCAGTACTTC CASSYSPDFPPYEQYF
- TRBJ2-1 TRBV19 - TGTGCCAGTAGTATCGGCTCCTACAATGAGCAGTTCTTC CASSIGSYNEQFF
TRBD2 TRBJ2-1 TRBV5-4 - TGTGCCAGCAGCTTGGCGGCTAGCGGGTTTTACAATGAGCAGTTCTTC CASSLAASGFYNEQFF
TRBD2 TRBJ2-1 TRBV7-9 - TGTGCCAGCAGCCCAGAGGGGACTAGCGTTGAGCAGTTCTTC CASSPEGTSVEQFF
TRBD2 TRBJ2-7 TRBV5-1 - TGCGCCAGCTCGCGCGGGGGGGCTGCGTACGAGCAGTACTTC CASSRGGAAYEQYF